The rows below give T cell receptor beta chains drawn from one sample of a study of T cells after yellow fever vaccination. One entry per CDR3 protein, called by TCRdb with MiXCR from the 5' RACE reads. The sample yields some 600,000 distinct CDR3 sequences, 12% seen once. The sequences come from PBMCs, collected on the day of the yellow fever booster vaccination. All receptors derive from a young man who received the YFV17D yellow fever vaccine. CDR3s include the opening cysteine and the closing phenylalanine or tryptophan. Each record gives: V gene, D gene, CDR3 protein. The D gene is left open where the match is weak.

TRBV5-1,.,CASSLATTGAYEQYF
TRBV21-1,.,CASSLGQGKATNEKLFF
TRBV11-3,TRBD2,CASSQAGSSYNEQFF
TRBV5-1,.,CASSFGSSGANVLTF
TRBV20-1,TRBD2,CSARIRRLAVPKDEQYF
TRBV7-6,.,CASSWAGSTGELFF
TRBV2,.,CASIEGRANTGELFF
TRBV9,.,CASSAGLRGTSYEQYF
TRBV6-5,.,CASSYRYQVETQYF
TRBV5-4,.,CASSTGPSEAFF
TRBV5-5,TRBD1,CASSLGTGGSSGANVLTF
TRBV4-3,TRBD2,CASSQATGLAGGYEQYF
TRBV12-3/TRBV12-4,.,CASSFSSGGNQPQHF
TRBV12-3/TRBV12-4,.,CASSLKGGNYEQYF
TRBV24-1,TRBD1,CATSDSGQGPETQYF
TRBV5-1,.,CASSLEGRASGQETQYF
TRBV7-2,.,CASTLQSGQETQYF